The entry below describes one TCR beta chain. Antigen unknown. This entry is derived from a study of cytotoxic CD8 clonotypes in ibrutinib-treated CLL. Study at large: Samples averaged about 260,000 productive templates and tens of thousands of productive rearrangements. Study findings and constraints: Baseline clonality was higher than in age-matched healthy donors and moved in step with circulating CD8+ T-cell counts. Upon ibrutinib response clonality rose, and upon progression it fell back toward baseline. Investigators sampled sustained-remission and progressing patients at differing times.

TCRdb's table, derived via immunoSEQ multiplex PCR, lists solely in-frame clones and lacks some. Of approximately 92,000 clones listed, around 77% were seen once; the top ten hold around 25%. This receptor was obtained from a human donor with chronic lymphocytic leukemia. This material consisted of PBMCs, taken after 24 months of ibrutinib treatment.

CDR3 nucleotides: TGCGCCAGCAGCTTTCCGACCCTGGAGGTCACAGATACGCAGTATTTT. Translation gives CASSFPTLEVTDTQYF. The chain uses TRBV5-1 and TRBJ2-3; D may be TRBD2 (5 bases). CDR3 length equals 16 residues. Looked up from germline, CDR1 is SGHRS and CDR2 is YFSETQ. V was cut by 2 bases and J by 2 bases, with 15 bases left in between.